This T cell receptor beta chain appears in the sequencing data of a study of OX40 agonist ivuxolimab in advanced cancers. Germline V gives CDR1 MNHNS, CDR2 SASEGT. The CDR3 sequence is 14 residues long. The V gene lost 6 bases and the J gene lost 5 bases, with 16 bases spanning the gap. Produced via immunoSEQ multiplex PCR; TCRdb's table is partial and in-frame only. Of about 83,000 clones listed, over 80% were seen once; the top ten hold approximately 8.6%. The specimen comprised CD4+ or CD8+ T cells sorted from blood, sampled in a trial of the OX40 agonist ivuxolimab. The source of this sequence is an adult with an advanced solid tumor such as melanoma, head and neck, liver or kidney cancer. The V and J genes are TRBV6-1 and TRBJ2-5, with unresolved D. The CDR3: CASSGPAWLETQYF. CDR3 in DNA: TGTGCCAGCAGCGGGCCAGCGTGGTTGGAGACCCAGTACTTC.